The sequence of this TCR beta chain was determined in a study of OX40 agonist ivuxolimab in advanced cancers. Study details: Patients received ivuxolimab, an intravenous treatment, every 2 weeks at 0.01 to 10 mg/kg.

Generated by immunoSEQ multiplex PCR, the TCRdb table keeps only in-frame clones and is missing some. The data hold approximately 61,000 clones, with about 88% observed a single time. The TCR originated in an adult with an advanced solid tumor such as melanoma, head and neck, liver or kidney cancer. The sequencing used CD4+ or CD8+ T cells sorted from blood, collected in a trial of the OX40 agonist ivuxolimab.

The CDR3 nucleotides are TGTGCCAGCAGCTCCGGACTAGCGATCTCCTACGAGCAGTACTTC. As protein: CASSSGLAISYEQYF. The rearrangement joins TRBV7-2 to TRBJ2-7, with 9 bases that match TRBD2. Germline V gene sequence: CDR1 SGHTA, CDR2 FQGNSA. The CDR3 sequence is 15 residues long. V trimming: 4 bases; J trimming: 0 bases; junction bases outside the gene matches: 4.